These 10 T cell receptor beta chains originate from one sample sequenced in a study of blood T cells in healthy people across ages. Then a second PCR, running roughly 7 to 11 cycles, was carried out with a sample-barcoded 5' primer and a J-beta primer mix. TCRdb fed the 5' RACE reads into MiXCR, producing one record per CDR3 protein. The data show over 1,500,000 distinct CDR3 sequences, 30% to 40% seen once. Sequencing input: blood. The source of these receptors is a human donor in good health.

The chain is built from TRBV11-2 and TRBJ2-1, with D hard to call. The germline CDR1 and CDR2 sequences are SGHAT and FQNNGV. Trimming took 0 bases from V and 6 from J, leaving 12 bases between them. The CDR3 has 15 residues. CDR3 in amino acids: CASSLEWVSTNEQFF. The CDR3 nucleotides are TGTGCCAGCAGCTTAGAGTGGGTTAGCACCAATGAGCAGTTCTTC. The entire variable domain, with the rest obtained from reference TRBV11-2 and TRBJ2-1, is as follows: EAGVAQSPRYKIIEKRQSVAFWCNPISGHATLYWYQQILGQGPKLLIQFQNNGVVDDSQLPKDRFSAERLKGVDSTLKIQPAKLEDSAVYLCASSLEWVSTNEQFFGPGTRLTVL.

This clonotype was found many times. The junction differs from germline at one of its ends, possibly a read error. The rearrangement joins TRBV5-1 to TRBJ2-7, with D tentatively TRBD1 or TRBD2 (5 bases each). CDR1 is SGHRS and CDR2 is YFSETQ in the germline V gene. The CDR3 spans 15 residues. CDR3 sequence: CASSSGTESSYEQYF. In DNA, the CDR3 is TGTGCCAGCAGTTCCGGGACGGAGAGCTCCTACGAGCAGTACTTC.

The rearrangement links TRBV29-1 to TRBJ2-1; 10 nucleotides line up with TRBD2. The CDR3 loop spans 11 amino acids. Germline-derived CDR1 and CDR2 are SQVTM and ANQGSEA. V shed 3 bases and J 10 bases; nucleotides not matched to a gene: 0. The CDR3 is CSVDSGGEQFF. DNA for the CDR3: TGCAGCGTTGATAGCGGGGGGGAGCAGTTCTTC.

The CDR3, as DNA: TGTGCCAGCCGTCTGGGAGGGTCCCCCTATCAGCCCCAGCATTTT. Translated, it gives CASRLGGSPYQPQHF. The chain is built from TRBV12-3 or TRBV12-4 and TRBJ1-5; no definite D call. The CDR3 is made up of 15 amino acids. Trimming took 8 bases from V and 5 from J, leaving 19 bases between them.

The gene calls are TRBV7-2 and TRBJ2-7; TRBD2 matches 8 bases. The CDR3 covers 17 residues. Germline assignment: CDR1 SGHTA and CDR2 FQGNSA. The V gene end was trimmed by 2 bases and the J gene end by 7 bases; junction bases not matched to a gene: 16. The CDR3: CASSLIGLRTGGSEQYF. CDR3 coding DNA: TGTGCCAGCAGCTTAATAGGGTTGAGGACGGGGGGGAGTGAGCAGTACTTC.

This clonotype has more than one count but fewer than ten. The chain combines TRBV29-1 with TRBJ1-4; TRBD1 is a possible D gene (5 bases). The germline gives CDR1 SQVTM, CDR2 ANQGSEA. The CDR3 sequence is 13 residues long. V lost 7 bases and J 0 bases, leaving 9 bases between the germline ends. The CDR3 loop reads CSGGLATNEKLFF. The CDR3 region has the DNA TGCAGCGGGGGCCTTGCAACTAATGAAAAACTGTTTTTT.

The V gene is TRBV12-3 or TRBV12-4, the J gene TRBJ2-7; 10 bases map to TRBD1. The V segment lost 5 bases and the J segment 5 bases; nucleotides outside the gene matches: 6. The CDR3 totals 14 residues. CDR3 region: CASSRQGASNEQYF. The CDR3 DNA follows: TGTGCCAGCAGTAGACAGGGGGCATCCAACGAGCAGTACTTC.

This clonotype was picked up a small number of times. The chain joins TRBV7-9 to TRBJ2-3; D ambiguous. Per the germline V gene, CDR1 is SEHNR and CDR2 is FQNEAQ (reference sequence). V shed 3 bases and J shed 6 bases, with 16 bases lying between them. CDR3 length equals 15 residues. CDR3 in DNA: TGTGCCAGCAGCTTTCGGTTATCTGGCGATGATACGCAGTATTTT. It is translated as CASSFRLSGDDTQYF.

This clonotype has only a few counts. A read error may produce the germline difference seen at one junction end. The chain couples TRBV28 to TRBJ1-6; D is unclear. The CDR3 consists of 14 residues. The V gene's germline CDR1 is MDHEN and CDR2 SYDVKM. CDR3 coding DNA: TGTGCCAGCAGTTCTGCCGGCTATCGTTCAGCCCTCCACTTT. It specifies CASSSAGYRSALHF. Drawing the rest from reference TRBV28 and TRBJ1-6, the complete variable domain is DVKVTQSSRYLVKRTGEKVFLECVQDMDHENMFWYRQDPGLGLRLIYFSYDVKMKEKGDIPEGYSVSREKKERFSLILESASTNQTSMYLCASSSAGYRSALHFGNGTRLTVT.

This clonotype occurred a few times. This chain connects TRBV28 to TRBJ1-2; 7 nucleotides agree with TRBD1. CDR1 is MDHEN, CDR2 SYDVKM, per germline. This CDR3 has 15 amino acids. V was clipped by 0 bases and J by 0 bases; unmatched bases: 1. This chain's CDR3 is CASSLWDRSNYGYTF. For the CDR3, the DNA is TGTGCCAGCAGTTTATGGGACAGGTCTAACTATGGCTACACCTTC.